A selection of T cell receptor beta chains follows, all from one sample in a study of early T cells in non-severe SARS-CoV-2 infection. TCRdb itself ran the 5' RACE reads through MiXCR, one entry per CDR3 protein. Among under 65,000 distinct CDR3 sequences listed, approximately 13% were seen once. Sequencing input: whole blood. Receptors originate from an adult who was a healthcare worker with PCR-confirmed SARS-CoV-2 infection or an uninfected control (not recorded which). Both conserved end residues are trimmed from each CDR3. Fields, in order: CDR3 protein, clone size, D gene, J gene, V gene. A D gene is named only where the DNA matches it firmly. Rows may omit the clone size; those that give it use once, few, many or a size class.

cdr3_aa: ASSGRGPYEQY; clone_size: many; d_call: NA; j_call: TRBJ2-7; v_call: TRBV7-9
cdr3_aa: ASSPSLEQF; clone_size: NA; d_call: NA; j_call: TRBJ2-1; v_call: TRBV6-6
cdr3_aa: SLWGGLDEQF; clone_size: NA; d_call: TRBD2; j_call: TRBJ2-1; v_call: TRBV29-1
cdr3_aa: SAKQGGNSPLH; clone_size: many; d_call: NA; j_call: TRBJ1-6; v_call: TRBV20-1
cdr3_aa: ASSPGTSFYEQF; clone_size: many; d_call: TRBD2; j_call: TRBJ2-1; v_call: TRBV7-9
cdr3_aa: ASSYGGTDTQY; clone_size: few; d_call: NA; j_call: TRBJ2-3; v_call: TRBV6-6
cdr3_aa: SASVKGEEGYT; clone_size: NA; d_call: NA; j_call: TRBJ1-2; v_call: TRBV20-1
cdr3_aa: ASSTPGTGTSPLH; clone_size: few; d_call: TRBD1; j_call: TRBJ1-6; v_call: TRBV6-2/TRBV6-3
cdr3_aa: ASSPDTLRGGYT; clone_size: NA; d_call: NA; j_call: TRBJ1-2; v_call: TRBV7-8
cdr3_aa: ASSHGTGDVLT; clone_size: few; d_call: TRBD1; j_call: TRBJ2-6; v_call: TRBV5-1
cdr3_aa: ASSPGSRTTYEQY; clone_size: NA; d_call: NA; j_call: TRBJ2-7; v_call: TRBV7-6
cdr3_aa: ASSSAGLSGYNNEQF; clone_size: NA; d_call: NA; j_call: TRBJ2-1; v_call: TRBV21-1
cdr3_aa: ASSFEGGTSDDTQY; clone_size: NA; d_call: TRBD2; j_call: TRBJ2-3; v_call: TRBV13
cdr3_aa: SVEGNGQPQH; clone_size: NA; d_call: NA; j_call: TRBJ1-5; v_call: TRBV29-1
cdr3_aa: ASSPDLYEQY; clone_size: NA; d_call: NA; j_call: TRBJ2-7; v_call: TRBV28
cdr3_aa: ASSPGLAGGIEQY; clone_size: NA; d_call: TRBD2; j_call: TRBJ2-7; v_call: TRBV11-1
cdr3_aa: ASSIRPGQGALNYGYT; clone_size: few; d_call: TRBD1; j_call: TRBJ1-2; v_call: TRBV19
cdr3_aa: ASSPSMDNYYEQY; clone_size: NA; d_call: NA; j_call: TRBJ2-7; v_call: TRBV9
cdr3_aa: SAKGTPGEKLF; clone_size: few; d_call: NA; j_call: TRBJ1-4; v_call: TRBV20-1
cdr3_aa: ASSATGGRGELF; clone_size: few; d_call: TRBD1; j_call: TRBJ2-2; v_call: TRBV11-3
cdr3_aa: ASSPWDVGAKNIQY; clone_size: few; d_call: NA; j_call: TRBJ2-4; v_call: TRBV27
cdr3_aa: ATSDPRTGDTGELF; clone_size: few; d_call: TRBD1; j_call: TRBJ2-2; v_call: TRBV24-1
cdr3_aa: SARASPAIGELF; clone_size: NA; d_call: NA; j_call: TRBJ2-2; v_call: TRBV20-1
cdr3_aa: ASSVGVANSYEQY; clone_size: few; d_call: NA; j_call: TRBJ2-7; v_call: TRBV10-2
cdr3_aa: ASSVGLADYNEQF; clone_size: NA; d_call: NA; j_call: TRBJ2-1; v_call: TRBV9
cdr3_aa: ASSHGAGDNEQF; clone_size: few; d_call: NA; j_call: TRBJ2-1; v_call: TRBV18
cdr3_aa: ASSPDLTGAGGTDTQY; clone_size: NA; d_call: TRBD2; j_call: TRBJ2-3; v_call: TRBV18
cdr3_aa: ASSLGSQSYEQY; clone_size: NA; d_call: NA; j_call: TRBJ2-7; v_call: TRBV5-1
cdr3_aa: SARDHTSSAYEQY; clone_size: NA; d_call: NA; j_call: TRBJ2-7; v_call: TRBV20-1
cdr3_aa: ASSLAGLTVYGYT; clone_size: few; d_call: NA; j_call: TRBJ1-2; v_call: TRBV5-1
cdr3_aa: ASSYLVGGPSTQY; clone_size: NA; d_call: NA; j_call: TRBJ2-3; v_call: TRBV27
cdr3_aa: SARPRRGGRAVEQY; clone_size: NA; d_call: TRBD2; j_call: TRBJ2-7; v_call: TRBV20-1
cdr3_aa: ATGGGRAGEQY; clone_size: many; d_call: TRBD2; j_call: TRBJ2-7; v_call: TRBV24-1
cdr3_aa: ASSTLGRSSYNEQF; clone_size: many; d_call: NA; j_call: TRBJ2-1; v_call: TRBV5-1
cdr3_aa: ASSLGQVKTEAF; clone_size: NA; d_call: TRBD1; j_call: TRBJ1-1; v_call: TRBV7-2
cdr3_aa: ASSWPLAGGSTDTQY; clone_size: many; d_call: TRBD2; j_call: TRBJ2-3; v_call: TRBV5-1
cdr3_aa: ASSPYPGEQY; clone_size: many; d_call: NA; j_call: TRBJ2-7; v_call: TRBV7-6
cdr3_aa: ASSRVSGNTIY; clone_size: NA; d_call: NA; j_call: TRBJ1-3; v_call: TRBV6-5
cdr3_aa: ASRLPRAEQPQH; clone_size: many; d_call: NA; j_call: TRBJ1-5; v_call: TRBV6-2/TRBV6-3
cdr3_aa: ASSLAGGRRGQETQY; clone_size: few; d_call: TRBD2; j_call: TRBJ2-5; v_call: TRBV5-1
cdr3_aa: ASSYYSGSYEQY; clone_size: many; d_call: NA; j_call: TRBJ2-7; v_call: TRBV6-5
cdr3_aa: SVEAGAETQY; clone_size: NA; d_call: NA; j_call: TRBJ2-5; v_call: TRBV29-1
cdr3_aa: ASSSLGGELF; clone_size: few; d_call: NA; j_call: TRBJ2-2; v_call: TRBV7-3
cdr3_aa: ASSLGSGTDTQY; clone_size: many; d_call: NA; j_call: TRBJ2-3; v_call: TRBV5-5
cdr3_aa: ASSPGITSGTEAF; clone_size: few; d_call: NA; j_call: TRBJ1-1; v_call: TRBV18
cdr3_aa: ASSPGTGEDTQY; clone_size: few; d_call: TRBD1; j_call: TRBJ2-3; v_call: TRBV18
cdr3_aa: ASSLGTGGPT; clone_size: many; d_call: TRBD1; j_call: TRBJ1-2; v_call: TRBV7-3
cdr3_aa: ARGTGNSPLH; clone_size: few; d_call: TRBD1; j_call: TRBJ1-6; v_call: TRBV2
cdr3_aa: ASGPGTSGRETQY; clone_size: NA; d_call: TRBD2; j_call: TRBJ2-5; v_call: TRBV6-6
cdr3_aa: AWSDRWGSPNTDTQY; clone_size: many; d_call: NA; j_call: TRBJ2-3; v_call: TRBV30
cdr3_aa: SVRGQVQETQY; clone_size: NA; d_call: TRBD1; j_call: TRBJ2-5; v_call: TRBV29-1
cdr3_aa: SARDTSGPSYEQY; clone_size: many; d_call: TRBD2; j_call: TRBJ2-7; v_call: TRBV20-1
cdr3_aa: ASSLYAGNSGNTIY; clone_size: NA; d_call: NA; j_call: TRBJ1-3; v_call: TRBV7-9
cdr3_aa: ASSSLPLNTGELF; clone_size: NA; d_call: NA; j_call: TRBJ2-2; v_call: TRBV7-3
cdr3_aa: ASRRDVWPAAGNEQY; clone_size: many; d_call: NA; j_call: TRBJ2-7; v_call: TRBV27
cdr3_aa: ASSTPGTSGRKLGETQY; clone_size: NA; d_call: TRBD2; j_call: TRBJ2-5; v_call: TRBV2
cdr3_aa: ASSLTDRASSYEQY; clone_size: many; d_call: TRBD1; j_call: TRBJ2-7; v_call: TRBV7-8